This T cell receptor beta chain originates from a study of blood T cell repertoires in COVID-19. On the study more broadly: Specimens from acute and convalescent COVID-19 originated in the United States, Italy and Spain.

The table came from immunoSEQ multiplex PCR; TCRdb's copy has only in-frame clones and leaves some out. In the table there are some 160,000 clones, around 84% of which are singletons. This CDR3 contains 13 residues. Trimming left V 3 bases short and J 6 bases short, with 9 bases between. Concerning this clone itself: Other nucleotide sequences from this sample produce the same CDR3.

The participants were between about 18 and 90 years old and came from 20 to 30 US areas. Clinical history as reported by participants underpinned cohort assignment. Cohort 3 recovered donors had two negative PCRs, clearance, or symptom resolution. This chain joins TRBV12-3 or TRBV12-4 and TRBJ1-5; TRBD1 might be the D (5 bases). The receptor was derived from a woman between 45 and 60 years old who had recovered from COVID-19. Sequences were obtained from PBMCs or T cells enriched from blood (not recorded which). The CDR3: CASSFGGGQPQHF. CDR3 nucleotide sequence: TGTGCCAGCAGTTTTGGGGGGGGTCAGCCCCAGCATTTT.